One sample yielded the 19 T cell receptor beta chains listed below, sequenced in a study of cytomegalovirus exposure and HLA in healthy donors. PCR used 60 Vbeta primers and 13 Jbeta primers. Sequenced by immunoSEQ multiplex PCR; TCRdb stores in-frame clones only, minus some. The repertoire has 270,000 or so clones, roughly 88% of them found once; the top ten carry 3.5% to 4%. Sequencing was carried out using PBMCs. Source of these receptors: a man aged 40-49 years in good health and CMV-seropositive.

The chain uses TRBV4-3 and TRBJ2-1; 9 positions match TRBD1. CDR1 is LGHNA and CDR2 is YSLEER in the germline V gene. The CDR3 totals 13 residues. The ends lost 6 bases at V and 7 bases at J; junction bases unmatched: 4. CDR3 loop: CASSPTGGNEQFF. As DNA, the CDR3 is TGCGCCAGCAGTCCGACAGGGGGAAATGAGCAGTTCTTC.

V gene TRBV27 combines with J gene TRBJ1-2; 8 bases line up with TRBD1. This CDR3 is 16 amino acids long. Looked up from germline, CDR1 is MNHEY and CDR2 is SMNVEV (reference sequence). The trim removed 5 bases at V and 4 bases at J, leaving 12 bases unmatched. The CDR3 loop is CASSPPGQVGSYGYTF. The CDR3 bases are TGTGCCAGCAGTCCCCCGGGACAGGTGGGTAGCTATGGCTACACCTTC.

The chain employs TRBV19 and TRBJ1-3; unclear D gene. The CDR3 extends over 15 amino acids. Trimming stripped 7 bases from V and 0 bases from J, with 13 bases between. Germline CDR1 reads LNHDA; CDR2 reads SQIVND (reference sequence). The CDR3 DNA follows: TGTGCCAGTATCCCTCCAGGCAACTCTGGAAACACCATATATTTT. It translates to CASIPPGNSGNTIYF.

The V and J genes are TRBV5-1 and TRBJ2-1; a weak D match, TRBD1 (5 bases). The length of the CDR3 is 16 residues. The germline V gene encodes CDR1 SGHRS and CDR2 YFSETQ. V lost 0 bases, J lost 4 bases, and 14 bases lay in between. CDR3 DNA: TGCGCCAGCAGCTTGGGACAGAACACCCCTTACAATGAGCAGTTCTTC. Amino acid sequence: CASSLGQNTPYNEQFF.

The chain uses TRBV28 and TRBJ1-5, with 9 bases aligning to TRBD1. The ends lost 7 bases at V and 5 bases at J; junction bases unmatched: 9. Germline lookup yields CDR1 MDHEN and CDR2 SYDVKM. The CDR3 consists of 15 residues. In nucleotides, the CDR3 is TGTGCCAGCACCGCGACAGGGGGGGCCCATCAGCCCCAGCATTTT. Translation: CASTATGGAHQPQHF. The complete variable domain, with remaining parts taken from reference TRBV28 and TRBJ1-5, reads DVKVTQSSRYLVKRTGEKVFLECVQDMDHENMFWYRQDPGLGLRLIYFSYDVKMKEKGDIPEGYSVSREKKERFSLILESASTNQTSMYLCASTATGGAHQPQHFGDGTRLSIL.

The rearrangement joins TRBV5-8 to TRBJ1-1; no definite D call. The length of the CDR3 is 12 residues. With 4 bases removed from V and 5 bases from J, the gap between germline ends came to 9 bases. The V gene's germline CDR1 is SGHTS and CDR2 YDEGEE. CDR3 in DNA: TGTGCCAGCAGCACCTACTTAACTGAAGCTTTCTTT. Translation gives CASSTYLTEAFF.

V gene TRBV7-9 combines with J gene TRBJ2-1, with 12 positions matching TRBD1. The CDR3 length is 16 residues. The germline gives CDR1 SEHNR, CDR2 FQNEAQ (reference sequence). Trimming at V came to 3 bases and at J to 8 bases, leaving 8 bases not matched to a gene. This CDR3 is CASSFAGTGGGDEQFF. CDR3 bases: TGTGCCAGCAGCTTCGCCGGGACAGGGGGCGGGGATGAGCAGTTCTTC.

For this clone: One end of the junction does not line up with germline, which may come from a read error. The chain is built from TRBV7-2 and TRBJ1-1; D is perhaps TRBD1 (6 bases). Germline loops: CDR1 SGHTA, CDR2 FQGNSA. The CDR3 length is 14 residues. The CDR3 bases are TGTGCCAGCAGCTCCCAAGGACAGAACTCTGAAGCTTTCTTT. Translating gives CASSSQGQNSEAFF.

The V gene is TRBV28, the J gene TRBJ1-5, with no clear D. This CDR3 has 16 amino acids. V lost 5 bases, J lost 3 bases, and 17 bases lay in between. Germline V gene lookup returns CDR1 MDHEN and CDR2 SYDVKM. The CDR3 DNA follows: TGTGCCAGCAGTCCCCAGACACAAGCAACCAATCAGCCCCAGCATTTT. As protein: CASSPQTQATNQPQHF.

The genes are TRBV6-5 and TRBJ2-7; 10 nucleotides align to TRBD1. Germline V CDR1 and CDR2: MNHEY, SVGAGI. This CDR3 is built from 14 residues. The ends lost 7 bases at V and 5 bases at J; junction bases unmatched: 8. CDR3 bases: TGTGCCAGCACCCGGACAGGGGGTCGGGACGAGCAGTACTTC. As protein: CASTRTGGRDEQYF.

About this clone: One end of the junction is discordant with germline, which a read error may explain. The genes are TRBV7-9 and TRBJ2-5; 10 nucleotides agree with TRBD2. The germline gives CDR1 SEHNR, CDR2 FQNEAQ (reference sequence). The CDR3 runs to 14 residues. CDR3 in amino acids: CSSSLSSGRETQYF. CDR3 nucleotides: TGTTCCAGCAGCTTGTCTAGCGGGAGAGAGACCCAGTACTTC.

The J gene is TRBJ2-7, the V gene TRBV19, with TRBD2 matching over 8 bases. The CDR3 runs to 14 residues. Germline V gene data show CDR1 as LNHDA and CDR2 as SQIVND (reference sequence). Trimming at V came to 7 bases and at J to 0 bases, leaving 5 bases not matched to a gene. In nucleotides, the CDR3 is TGTGCCAGTAACCCTACTAGCGGCTCCTACGAGCAGTACTTC. Its protein product is CASNPTSGSYEQYF.

The chain has TRBV15 and TRBJ2-2; the match to TRBD1 covers 8 bases. J was trimmed by 6 bases and V by 4 bases; bases with no gene match: 4. CDR1 is LNHNV, CDR2 YYDKDF, per germline (reference sequence). The CDR3 contains 14 residues. CDR3: CATSTLDRAGELFF. The CDR3 DNA sequence: TGTGCCACCAGCACACTGGACAGGGCCGGGGAGCTGTTTTTT.

The rearrangement joins TRBV6-1 to TRBJ2-3; maybe TRBD1 (5 bases). CDR1 is MNHNS, CDR2 SASEGT, per germline. The CDR3 consists of 13 residues. Trimming left V 6 bases short and J 5 bases short, with 12 bases between. The CDR3 loop reads CASRFGAVDTQYF. DNA of the CDR3: TGTGCCAGCAGGTTTGGGGCGGTAGATACGCAGTATTTT.

V is TRBV6-1 and J is TRBJ2-2; weak D call: TRBD1 (6 bases). CDR3 size: 14 residues. V gave up 7 bases and J gave up 6 bases, with 15 bases separating them. CDR1 and CDR2 (germline): MNHNS, SASEGT. The CDR3 DNA sequence: TGTGCCAGCAAGGACAGCCGACTCTCCGGGGAGCTGTTTTTT. Its protein product is CASKDSRLSGELFF.

The chain carries TRBV19 and TRBJ2-7; 8 positions match TRBD2. The DNA end lines up better with TRBJ2-1; the J call may be wrong. The length of the CDR3 is 13 residues. Germline V lookup: CDR1 LNHDA, CDR2 SQIVND (reference sequence). For the CDR3, the DNA is TGTGCCAGTAGTATACCGGGAGGGAATGAGCAGTTCTTC. It encodes CASSIPGGNEQFF.

This rearrangement joins TRBV6-5 to TRBJ2-7; 11 nucleotides match TRBD1. V lost 2 bases and J lost 2; bases outside the gene matches: 5. The CDR3 is 16 amino acids. Germline lookup yields CDR1 MNHEY and CDR2 SVGAGI. CDR3 nucleotide sequence: TGTGCCAGCAGTTACCCGGGACAGGGGGGCGCCTACGAGCAGTACTTC. Protein: CASSYPGQGGAYEQYF.

The chain couples TRBV7-8 to TRBJ2-7; D is possibly TRBD1 (5 bases). The ends were cut back, 3 bases at V and 1 base at J, with 13 bases in the middle. Germline CDR1 and CDR2: SGHVS and FQNEAQ. The CDR3 totals 15 residues. CDR3 coding DNA: TGTGCCAGCAGCTTTATCGGCACAGGTTCCTACGAGCAGTACTTC. Its protein is CASSFIGTGSYEQYF.

V is TRBV6-5 and J is TRBJ2-7, with a tentative D call TRBD2 (6 bases). Germline CDR1 MNHEY, CDR2 SVGAGI. The CDR3 contains 15 residues. V was trimmed by 6 bases and J by 0 bases, leaving 15 bases between them. DNA of the CDR3: TGTGCCAGCAGCCAACCGGGACTTAGCTCCTACGAGCAGTACTTC. Encoded protein: CASSQPGLSSYEQYF.